This is a list of T cell receptor beta chains from one sample in a study of CD8 T cells in ankylosing spondylitis. MiXCR was run by TCRdb on the 5' RACE reads, yielding one entry per CDR3 protein. This table has 200,000 to 250,000 distinct CDR3 sequences, approximately 24% appearing once. Sequencing used blood, either unsorted or a sorted T cell fraction (not recorded which). Source of these receptors: a male donor with ankylosing spondylitis or in good health (not recorded which). Each CDR3 is given with its conserved first and last residue. The order of the fields is clone size, J gene, V gene, D gene, CDR3 DNA, CDR3 protein. D genes are given only for firm matches. A clone size is listed for some rows: how often the clone was seen (once, few, many), or a class if it is expanded.

few,TRBJ2-6,TRBV12-3/TRBV12-4,TRBD2,TGTGCCAGCAGTAGCGGGAGGTCTGGGGCCAACGTCCTGACTTTC,CASSSGRSGANVLTF
few,TRBJ2-1,TRBV29-1,TRBD2,TGCAGCGTCTCCTCTAGCGGGAGATTTGAGCAGTTCTTC,CSVSSSGRFEQFF
many,TRBJ2-7,TRBV5-5,NA,TGTGCCAGCAGCTCTCTGGTACTCTACGAGCAGTACTTC,CASSSLVLYEQYF
NA,TRBJ2-1,TRBV20-1,NA,TGCAGTGCTAGCGGGAGAAAGGAAAATGAGCAGTTCTTC,CSASGRKENEQFF
once,TRBJ1-5,TRBV12-3/TRBV12-4,NA,TGTGCCAGCAGTTCGGGTGGCGGGCTCAATCAGCCCCAGCATTTT,CASSSGGGLNQPQHF
many,TRBJ1-6,TRBV27,TRBD1,TGTGCCAGCAGTTTATCTAAGGATTCGCGACAGGGGCATTTCCCCTATAATTCACCCCTCCACTTT,CASSLSKDSRQGHFPYNSPLHF
many,TRBJ2-3,TRBV5-1,NA,TGCGCCAGCAGCGGAGGACCTGGCACAGATACGCAGTATTTT,CASSGGPGTDTQYF
many,TRBJ2-7,TRBV3-1,NA,TGTGCCAGCAGCCAAGCCTACGAGCAGTACTTC,CASSQAYEQYF
few,TRBJ1-5,TRBV20-1,NA,TGCAGTGCTGGGGGTGGGACTAACAATCAGCCCCAGCATTTT,CSAGGGTNNQPQHF
many,TRBJ1-1,TRBV2,NA,TGTGCCAGCAGCGTGACAGGCAACACTGAAGCTTTCTTT,CASSVTGNTEAFF
NA,TRBJ2-3,TRBV6-1,NA,TGTGCCAGCAGTGATAACGCAGGGTCCGATACGCAGTATTTT,CASSDNAGSDTQYF
many,TRBJ2-1,TRBV25-1,TRBD2,TGTGCCAGCATAGGGTCTAGCGGGACGTCCTACAATGAGCAGTTCTTC,CASIGSSGTSYNEQFF
few,TRBJ2-1,TRBV20-1,TRBD2,TGCAGTGCTAGGCTACTAGCGGGATTATATGAGCAGTTCTTC,CSARLLAGLYEQFF
many,TRBJ2-3,TRBV29-1,NA,TGCAGCTCCCCCGGACAGAGCACAGATACGCAGTATTTT,CSSPGQSTDTQYF
NA,TRBJ1-6,TRBV7-2,TRBD1,TGTGCCAGCAGCTTGGACAGGGGCGAAAATTCACCCCTCCACTTT,CASSLDRGENSPLHF
NA,TRBJ2-7,TRBV5-1,NA,TGCGCCAGCAGCCGCACCGGGACACCGGGGAGCGAGCAGTACTTC,CASSRTGTPGSEQYF
NA,TRBJ2-7,TRBV12-3/TRBV12-4,TRBD1,TGTGCCAGCAGATCGGGACAGGGGGTCGTCAACGAGCAGTACTTC,CASRSGQGVVNEQYF
NA,TRBJ2-1,TRBV20-1,TRBD1,TGCAGTGCTAAGCCGGGACAGGGGACGTACAATGAGCAGTTCTTC,CSAKPGQGTYNEQFF
NA,TRBJ2-5,TRBV12-3/TRBV12-4,TRBD2,TGTGCCAGCAGTTTGCGGGCGGCGGGAGGAGGAAAAGAGACCCAGTACTTC,CASSLRAAGGGKETQYF
few,TRBJ2-3,TRBV5-5,NA,TGTGCCAGCAGCAAAAACACAGATACGCAGTATTTT,CASSKNTDTQYF
many,TRBJ1-5,TRBV20-1,NA,TGCAGTGCTAGAGATGGCACAACCGGGAATCAGCCCCAGCATTTT,CSARDGTTGNQPQHF
NA,TRBJ2-1,TRBV7-2,TRBD2,TGTGCCAGCAGCTCCGTAGCGGGAGGGCTTAATGAGCAGTTCTTC,CASSSVAGGLNEQFF
NA,TRBJ2-3,TRBV20-1,TRBD2,TGCAGTGCGGAGGGACTAGCGGGAGGCACAGATACGCAGTATTTT,CSAEGLAGGTDTQYF
few,TRBJ1-5,TRBV28,NA,TGTGCCAGCAGCACAGATTCCAATCAGTGGCCCCAGCATTTT,CASSTDSNQWPQHF
many,TRBJ2-1,TRBV5-1,NA,TGCGCCAGCAGCGTTACCGGGACTGGGGATGAGCAGTTCTTC,CASSVTGTGDEQFF
few,TRBJ2-5,TRBV28,NA,TGTGCCAGCAGTTTAGGGGCCGATACATTGGGTGAGACCCAGTACTTC,CASSLGADTLGETQYF
few,TRBJ2-7,TRBV20-1,TRBD1,TGCAGTGCAACCGGGACAGGGTTTTCGTACGAGCAGTACTTC,CSATGTGFSYEQYF
NA,TRBJ1-5,TRBV6-2/TRBV6-3,TRBD1,TGTGCCAGCAGACCACAGGGGGCGCACAATCAGCCCCAGCATTTT,CASRPQGAHNQPQHF
few,TRBJ2-7,TRBV7-2,TRBD2,TGTGCCAGCAGCTCGAGCGGGAGGGCCTTCCGCGAGCAGTACTTC,CASSSSGRAFREQYF
NA,TRBJ1-2,TRBV12-3/TRBV12-4,TRBD1,TGTGCCAGCAGTGGGACAGGGAACTATGGCTACACCTTC,CASSGTGNYGYTF
NA,TRBJ2-1,TRBV20-1,NA,TGCAGTGCTCCCCGTCGGTTGGCAAAGTACAATGAGCAGTTCTTC,CSAPRRLAKYNEQFF
NA,TRBJ2-1,TRBV20-1,NA,TGCAGTGCTAGACCGGGGGCCCGGGAGCAGTTCTTC,CSARPGAREQFF
few,TRBJ2-7,TRBV20-1,TRBD1,TGCAGTGCTAGAGCGGGACAGGGACTTATCTACGAGCAGTACTTC,CSARAGQGLIYEQYF
few,TRBJ1-4,TRBV5-5,NA,TGTGCCAGCAGCTTGGTCGGGGGATCTTCGACTAATGAAAAACTGTTTTTT,CASSLVGGSSTNEKLFF
NA,TRBJ2-1,TRBV29-1,TRBD1,TGCAGCGTTCGGATCGACAGGGGACCATACAATGAGCAGTTCTTC,CSVRIDRGPYNEQFF
few,TRBJ2-1,TRBV20-1,NA,TGCAGTGCGTGGGGCCGGGGCAATGAGCAGTTCTTC,CSAWGRGNEQFF
few,TRBJ2-7,TRBV9,TRBD2,TGTGCCAGCAGCAAAAGAGGAGGGACTAGCCGCGAGCAGTACTTC,CASSKRGGTSREQYF
NA,TRBJ2-2,TRBV10-3,NA,TGTGCCATGCACGGAAACACCGGGGAGCTGTTTTTT,CAMHGNTGELFF
many,TRBJ2-3,TRBV5-1,NA,TGCGCCAGCAGCTGGAGCCGGACGGAAAGGGATACGCAGTATTTT,CASSWSRTERDTQYF
few,TRBJ2-7,TRBV27,TRBD2,TGTGCCAGCCAAAGACTAGCGGGCGGCTACGAGCAGTACTTC,CASQRLAGGYEQYF
few,TRBJ1-4,TRBV7-9,NA,TGTGCCAGCAGCTTTGTCCAGGGTGCAACTAATGAAAAACTGTTTTTT,CASSFVQGATNEKLFF
many,TRBJ2-1,TRBV6-5,NA,TGTGCCAGCAGTTACTCGATACGGGGGTACTACAATGAGCAGTTCTTC,CASSYSIRGYYNEQFF
many,TRBJ2-1,TRBV29-1,TRBD1,TGCAGCGTTGCGGGACAGGGGCGCAATGAGCAGTTCTTC,CSVAGQGRNEQFF
many,TRBJ2-1,TRBV29-1,NA,TGCAGCGTGGGCGACTGGTCCTACAATGAGCAGTTCTTC,CSVGDWSYNEQFF
few,TRBJ2-7,TRBV3-1,TRBD2,TGTGCCAGCAGCCAAGGGACTAGCGGATTTGAGGACGAGCAGTACTTC,CASSQGTSGFEDEQYF
NA,TRBJ1-1,TRBV7-2,NA,TGTGCCAGCAGCCCAGGGATACTAGGGGAAGCTTTCTTT,CASSPGILGEAFF
NA,TRBJ2-5,TRBV5-1,NA,TGCGCCAGCTTTCCGGGACATTCCCAAGAGACCCAGTACTTC,CASFPGHSQETQYF
many,TRBJ2-3,TRBV5-1,TRBD1,TGCGCCAGCAGACCGAAGACAGGGACCACAGATACGCAGTATTTT,CASRPKTGTTDTQYF
many,TRBJ2-1,TRBV14,NA,TGTGCCAGCAGTATCACCGGTAGCTACAACAATGAGCAGTTCTTC,CASSITGSYNNEQFF
many,TRBJ2-7,TRBV27,TRBD1,TGTGCCAGCAGTATACAGGGACAGGCCTACGAGCAGTACTTC,CASSIQGQAYEQYF
NA,TRBJ1-2,TRBV20-1,TRBD1,TGCAGTGCTAGAGACCAAACAGGGGACTATGGCTACACCTTC,CSARDQTGDYGYTF
few,TRBJ2-1,TRBV12-3/TRBV12-4,TRBD1,TGTGCCAGCAGGCCGACAGGGACGAGTGAGCAGTTCTTC,CASRPTGTSEQFF
many,TRBJ1-6,TRBV5-5,TRBD1,TGTGCCAGCAGCCCTGGATGGACAGGGGCTAATTCACCCCTCCACTTT,CASSPGWTGANSPLHF
NA,TRBJ2-1,TRBV7-9,TRBD2,TGTGCCAGCAGCCCACCCAGCGGGAGGGTCCCTTACAATGAGCAGTTCTTC,CASSPPSGRVPYNEQFF
many,TRBJ1-4,TRBV25-1,NA,TGTGCCAGCAGTGAAAACCCAGGGATCTATAATGAAAAACTGTTTTTT,CASSENPGIYNEKLFF